The clone carrying this T cell receptor (beta chain) showed up many times. This record comes from a study of patients and donors after allogeneic stem cell transplantation. Germline values: CDR1 SGHTA, CDR2 FQGNSA. Unmatched junction bases numbered 7, after V lost 4 bases and J lost 0 bases. This CDR3 region has 16 residues. One entry per CDR3 protein, called by TCRdb with MiXCR from the RT-PCR reads. Of about 150,000 distinct CDR3 sequences in the sample, about a quarter were seen once. Sequencing was done on a sample of blood, either unsorted or a sorted T cell fraction (not recorded which). The chain recombines TRBV7-2 with TRBJ1-1; TRBD1 agrees at 8 bases. This clonotype was sampled from a human donor who was either an allogeneic HSCT recipient or a stem cell or donor lymphocyte infusion donor (not recorded which). It is not recorded whose cells these are; they may come from a transplant donor. Written as DNA, the CDR3 is TGTGCCAGCAGCTGGGACAGGTTCTCTATGAACACTGAAGCTTTCTTT. It encodes CASSWDRFSMNTEAFF.